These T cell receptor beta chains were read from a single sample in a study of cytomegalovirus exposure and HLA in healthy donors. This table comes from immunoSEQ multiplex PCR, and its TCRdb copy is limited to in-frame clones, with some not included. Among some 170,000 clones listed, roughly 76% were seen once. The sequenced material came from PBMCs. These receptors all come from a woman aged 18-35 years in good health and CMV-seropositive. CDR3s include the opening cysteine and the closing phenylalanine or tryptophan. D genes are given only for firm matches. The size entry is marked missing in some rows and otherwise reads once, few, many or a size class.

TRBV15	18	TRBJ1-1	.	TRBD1	CATSRDGDRGLKSSEAFF	TGTGCCACCAGCAGAGATGGGGACAGGGGGTTAAAAAGTTCTGAAGCTTTCTTT
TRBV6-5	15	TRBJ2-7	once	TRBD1	CASSTDRVSSYEQYF	TGTGCCAGCAGTACCGACAGGGTATCCTCCTACGAGCAGTACTTC
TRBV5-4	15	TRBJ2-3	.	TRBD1	CASSLWDSVTDTQYF	TGTGCCAGCAGCTTGTGGGACAGCGTCACAGATACGCAGTATTTT
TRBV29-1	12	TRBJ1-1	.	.	CSVAIVQDEAFF	TGCAGCGTTGCGATAGTACAGGATGAAGCTTTCTTT
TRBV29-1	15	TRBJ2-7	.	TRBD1	CSVPLPTGSSYEQYF	TGCAGCGTCCCGCTTCCGACAGGGAGTAGCTACGAGCAGTACTTC
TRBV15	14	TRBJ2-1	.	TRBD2	CATSRGGSYNEQFF	TGTGCCACCAGCAGGGGGGGGTCCTACAATGAGCAGTTCTTC
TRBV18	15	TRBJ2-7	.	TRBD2	CASSPWGGGRGEQYF	TGTGCCAGCTCACCTTGGGGCGGGGGTCGGGGCGAGCAGTACTTC
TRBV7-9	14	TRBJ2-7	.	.	CASTKTMDATEQYF	TGTGCCAGCACAAAAACTATGGATGCTACGGAGCAGTACTTC
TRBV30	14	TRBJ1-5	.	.	CAWSVVGGNQPQHF	TGTGCCTGGAGTGTGGTAGGGGGCAATCAGCCCCAGCATTTT
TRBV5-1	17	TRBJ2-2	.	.	CASSLALPGALSGELFF	TGCGCCAGCAGCTTGGCCTTACCAGGGGCGTTATCCGGGGAGCTGTTTTTT